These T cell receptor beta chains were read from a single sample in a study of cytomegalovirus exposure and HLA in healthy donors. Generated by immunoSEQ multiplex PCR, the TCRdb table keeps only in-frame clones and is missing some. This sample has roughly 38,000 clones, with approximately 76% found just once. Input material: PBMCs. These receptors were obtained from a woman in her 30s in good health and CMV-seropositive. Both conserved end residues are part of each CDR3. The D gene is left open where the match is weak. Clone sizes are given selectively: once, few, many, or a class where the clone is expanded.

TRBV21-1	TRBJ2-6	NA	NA	TGTGCCAGCAGCGTCCGAGACAGCACTTCTAGCTCTGGGGCCAACGTCCTGACTTTC	CASSVRDSTSSSGANVLTF
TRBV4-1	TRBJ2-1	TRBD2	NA	TGCGCCAGCAGCGGTAGCGGGAGTCTTGGGAATGAGCAGTTCTTC	CASSGSGSLGNEQFF
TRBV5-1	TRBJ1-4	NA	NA	TGCGCCAGCAGCTTGGTCGAACAGGAAAAACTGTTTTTT	CASSLVEQEKLFF
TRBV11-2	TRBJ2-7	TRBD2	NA	TGTGCCAGCAGCTTAGAGGTGACTAGCGACCCTACCTACGAGCAGTACTTC	CASSLEVTSDPTYEQYF
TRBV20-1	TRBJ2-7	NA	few	TGCGCCGCGGACACTTCCTACGAGCAGTACTTC	CAADTSYEQYF
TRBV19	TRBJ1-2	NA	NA	TGTGCCAGTAGTATGGAGGGTGTCGGCTACACCTTC	CASSMEGVGYTF
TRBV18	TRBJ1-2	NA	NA	TGTGCCAGCTCACCGCAGGGTAACGGCTACACCTTC	CASSPQGNGYTF
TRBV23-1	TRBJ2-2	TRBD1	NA	TGCGCCAGCAGTCAATCGTGTACAGGGGCCCCAGCCAATCCTCAAAACTCGAACACCGGGGAGCTGTTTTTT	CASSQSCTGAPANPQNSNTGELFF
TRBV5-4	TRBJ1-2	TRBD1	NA	TGTGCCAGCAGCTCGGACAGGGCCAAGGGGGGCTACACCTTC	CASSSDRAKGGYTF
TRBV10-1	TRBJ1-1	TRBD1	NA	TGCGCCACCACTGCCGGACAGGGCGGGGACACTGAAGCTTTCTTT	CATTAGQGGDTEAFF
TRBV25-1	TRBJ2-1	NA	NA	TGTCCCAGCACTACCATCGGACTATTCTACAATGAGCAGTTCTTC	CPSTTIGLFYNEQFF
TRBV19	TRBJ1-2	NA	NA	TGTGCCAGTAGTATGGAGGTATTCCTCTATGGCTACACCTTC	CASSMEVFLYGYTF
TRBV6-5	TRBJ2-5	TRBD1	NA	TGTGCCAGCAGTCAGACAGGGGGTAGGACCCAGTACTTC	CASSQTGGRTQYF
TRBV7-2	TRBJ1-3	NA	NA	TGTGCCAGCAGCTCCTATGGGGGGTCTGGAAACACCATATATTTT	CASSSYGGSGNTIYF
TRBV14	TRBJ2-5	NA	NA	TGTGCCAGCAGCCAAGATTGGGGGTCCGGGGGACTAGAGACCCAGTACTTC	CASSQDWGSGGLETQYF
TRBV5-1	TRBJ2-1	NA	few	TGCGCCAGCAGCTTGGGCGGGATTTACAATGAGCAGTTCTTC	CASSLGGIYNEQFF
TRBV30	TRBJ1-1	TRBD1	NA	TGTGCCTGGGTCAACAGGGGACCAAGGGACACTGAAGCTTTCTTT	CAWVNRGPRDTEAFF
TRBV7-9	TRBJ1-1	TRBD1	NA	TGTTCCAGCAGTCTGACAGGGGGGAAGAACACTGAAGCTTTCTTT	CSSSLTGGKNTEAFF
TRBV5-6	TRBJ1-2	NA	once	TGTGCCAGCAGCTTTATTACGGACACGGCCAATTTGGGCTACACCTTC	CASSFITDTANLGYTF
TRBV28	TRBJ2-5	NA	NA	TGTGCCAGCAGTTTAGGTCAGGGGTCCGTGGAGACCCAGTACTTC	CASSLGQGSVETQYF
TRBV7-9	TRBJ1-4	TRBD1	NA	TGTGCCAGCTCTTCACAGGGGGCCTGGGAAAAACTGTTTTTT	CASSSQGAWEKLFF
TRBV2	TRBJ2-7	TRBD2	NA	TGTGCCAGCCGACTAGCGGCCATCTCCTACGAGCAGTACTTC	CASRLAAISYEQYF
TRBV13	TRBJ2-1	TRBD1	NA	TGTGCCAGCAGCTTAGAGGGTCAGGGGGAAGCAAATGAGCGGTTCTTC	CASSLEGQGEANERFF
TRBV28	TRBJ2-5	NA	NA	TGTGCCAGCAGTTTAATTCAGGGGATGGCCCAGTACTTC	CASSLIQGMAQYF
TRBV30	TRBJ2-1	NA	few	TGTGCCTGGAGTGTCGACACCGGCTCCTACAATGAGCAGTTCTTC	CAWSVDTGSYNEQFF
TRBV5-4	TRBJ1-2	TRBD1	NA	TGTGCCAGCAGCTTGATGGGACAGGGCTACCTTGGCTACACCTTC	CASSLMGQGYLGYTF
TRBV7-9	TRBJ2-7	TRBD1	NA	TGTGCCAGCAGCTTTGCTCCCGGGACAGGGGGTTACGAGCAGTACTTC	CASSFAPGTGGYEQYF
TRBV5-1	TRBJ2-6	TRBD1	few	TGCGCCAGCAGCTGGCGCCGGGACAGGGGGCCTGGTGGGGCCAACGTCCTGACTTTC	CASSWRRDRGPGGANVLTF
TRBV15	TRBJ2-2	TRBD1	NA	TGTGCCACCAGCAGAGGCGGGACAGGGGGAAATACCGGGGAGCTGTTTTTT	CATSRGGTGGNTGELFF
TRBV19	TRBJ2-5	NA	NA	TGTGCCAGTAGTATAGATCACGGGGGATCCCAGTACTTC	CASSIDHGGSQYF
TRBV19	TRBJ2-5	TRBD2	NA	TGTGCCAGTAAGGGTTGGCTAGCGGGCCAAGAGACCCAGTACTTC	CASKGWLAGQETQYF
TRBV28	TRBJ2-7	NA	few	TGTGCCAGCAGTTTTAGGACTCCCCCCTACGAGCAGTACTTC	CASSFRTPPYEQYF
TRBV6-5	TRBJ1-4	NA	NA	TGTGCCAGCAGACGAACAGGGTTGGATGAAAAACTGTTTTTT	CASRRTGLDEKLFF
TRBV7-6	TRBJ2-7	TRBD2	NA	TGTGCCAGCAGCTTAATCGCGGGGGTCCAAGGCGAGCAGTACTTC	CASSLIAGVQGEQYF
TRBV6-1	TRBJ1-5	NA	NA	TGTGCCAGCAGTGAAGCGGCAGGGGTGAATCAGCCCCAGCATTTT	CASSEAAGVNQPQHF
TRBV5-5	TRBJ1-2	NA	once	TGTGCCAGCAGCAATGAGATAATTCCCTATGGCTACACCTTC	CASSNEIIPYGYTF
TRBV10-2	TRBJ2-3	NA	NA	TGCGCCAGCAGTGAGTCGAGTGGGAGTGGGGGCACAGATACGCAGTATTTT	CASSESSGSGGTDTQYF
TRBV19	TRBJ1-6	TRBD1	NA	TGTGCCAGTAGTACGGGACAGGGGATCATATCACCCCTCCACTTT	CASSTGQGIISPLHF
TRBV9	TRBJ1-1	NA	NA	TGTGCCAGCAGCGTAGAGCCAGGGAACACTGAAGCTTTCTTT	CASSVEPGNTEAFF
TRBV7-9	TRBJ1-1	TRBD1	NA	TGTGCCAGCAGCCCCCGCCTACAGGGGTTCTTGAACACTGAAGCTTTCTTT	CASSPRLQGFLNTEAFF
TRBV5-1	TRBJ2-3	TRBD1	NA	TGCGCCAGCAGCCGCGGACAGGGCCGGGAGACAGATACGCAGTATTTT	CASSRGQGRETDTQYF
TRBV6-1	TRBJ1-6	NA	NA	TGTGCCAGCAGTGAAGCAGACAGATTCAATTCACCCCTCCACTTT	CASSEADRFNSPLHF
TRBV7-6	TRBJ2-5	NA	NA	TGTGCCAGCAGCGCAGGAACCGTCCAAGAGACCCAGTACTTC	CASSAGTVQETQYF
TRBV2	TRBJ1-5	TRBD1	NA	TGTGCCAGCAGCCAGAGGACAGGGAATCAGCCCCAGCATTTT	CASSQRTGNQPQHF
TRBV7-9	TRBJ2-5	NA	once	TGTGCCAGCAGCTTACGGAGGCAAACGCAAGAGACCCAGTACTTC	CASSLRRQTQETQYF
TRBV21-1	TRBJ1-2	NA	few	TGTGCCAGCAGCCCATGGGACAGGGGTGGCTACACCTTC	CASSPWDRGGYTF
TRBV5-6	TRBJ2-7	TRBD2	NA	TGTGCCAGCAGCTGGAGGGCGGGGGTAAGCTCCTACGAGCAGTACTTC	CASSWRAGVSSYEQYF
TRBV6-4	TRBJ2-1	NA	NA	TGTGCCAGCAGTGCAGCGGGTTTAGCTAGTAATGAGCAGTTCTTC	CASSAAGLASNEQFF
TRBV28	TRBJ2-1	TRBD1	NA	TGTGCCAGCAGTTTAACAGGCGTTACGGGACAGGGATACAATGAGCAGTTCTTC	CASSLTGVTGQGYNEQFF
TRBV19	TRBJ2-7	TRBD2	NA	TGTGCCAGTTCTACTAGCGGACCTCTACCCTACGAGCAGTACTTC	CASSTSGPLPYEQYF
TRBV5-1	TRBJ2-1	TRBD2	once	TGCGCCAGCAGCTTATTGACTAGCGGGGTATACAATGAGCAGTTCTTC	CASSLLTSGVYNEQFF
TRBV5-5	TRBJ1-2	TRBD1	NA	TGTGCCAGCAGCGGTGGGGACAGGTATGGCTACACCTTC	CASSGGDRYGYTF